One and the same sample provided the 26 T cell receptor beta chains below, sequenced in a study of low-dose radiotherapy and immunotherapy resistance in tumors. Time point: before trial treatment. Priming of first-strand cDNA relied on TRAV- and TRBV-specific primers (covering alpha and beta chains). TCR amplification involved approximately 20 PCR cycles with a constant-region primer and V-primer adapter. From the reads, TCRdb called clonotypes with MiXCR, one entry per CDR3 protein. Of more than 70,000 distinct CDR3 sequences listed, around 29% were seen once; the top ten hold 11%. This sample comprised PBMCs, obtained before treatment. These TCRs come from a female donor with ovarian cancer.

About this clonotype itself: A far larger clone is one base from this, pointing to a likely read error. The chain couples TRBV7-2 to TRBJ2-7; D gene ambiguous. The V gene's germline CDR1 is SGHTA and CDR2 FQGNSA. Trimming took off 4 bases at V and 7 bases at J, with 14 bases between the two ends. The CDR3 length is 13 residues. As DNA, the CDR3 is TGTGCCAGCAGCTCCCTCTACGTTAATGAGCAGTACTTC. The encoded protein is CASSSLYVNEQYF.

This clonotype was found many times. The chain recombines TRBV15 with TRBJ2-7; D may be TRBD1 or TRBD2 (5 bases each). With 5 bases removed from V and 4 bases from J, the gap between germline ends came to 18 bases. This CDR3 has 15 amino acids. CDR1 is LNHNV, CDR2 YYDKDF, per germline (reference sequence). CDR3 protein: CATSLRGSGRYEQYF. The CDR3 region has the DNA TGTGCCACCAGCCTCCGGGGCAGCGGTCGGTACGAGCAGTACTTC.

The chain has TRBV2 and TRBJ2-5; TRBD2 agrees at 8 bases. CDR3 length: 15 residues. Germline CDR1 is SNHLY and CDR2 is FYNNEI. After removal of 8 bases from V and 0 bases from J, the junction contained 8 bases not matched to a gene. CDR3 in amino acids: CASSLPGGHQETQYF. The CDR3 nucleotides read TGTGCCAGCTCCCTCCCGGGGGGGCACCAAGAGACCCAGTACTTC.

Many counts were recorded for this clonotype. CDR3 coding DNA: TGTGCCAGCAGTGATCTTGGCAGAACCGAGCAGTACTTC. Encoded protein: CASSDLGRTEQYF. This chain uses TRBV6-2 or TRBV6-3 with TRBJ2-7; D gene unclear. Between the trimmed V and J ends, which lost 5 bases and 6 bases, there was a span of 14 bases. The germline V gene has CDR1 MNHEY and CDR2 SVGEGT. The CDR3 length is 13 residues.

This clonotype was detected many times. This chain joins TRBV5-4 and TRBJ2-4; tentatively, D is TRBD1 (6 bases). Germline assignment: CDR1 SGHNT and CDR2 YYREEE (reference sequence). The CDR3 consists of 14 residues. V lost 9 bases to trimming and J lost 0 bases, with 13 bases between them. The CDR3 loop reads CATGTNVAKNIQYF. CDR3 nucleotide sequence: TGTGCCACGGGGACAAACGTAGCCAAAAACATTCAGTACTTC.

This clonotype was recorded only once. The CDR3 does not end in the conserved phenylalanine or tryptophan, so this is likely a read error. The chain couples TRBV24-1 to TRBJ1-5; TRBD1 is a possible D gene (6 bases). The CDR3 is made up of 15 amino acids. Germline CDR1 reads KGHDR; CDR2 reads SFDVKD. Written as DNA, the CDR3 is TGTGCCATCAGTGCCGGGGGCCGGGGCAATCAGCCCCAGCATTTG. Its translation is CAISAGGRGNQPQHL.

In its sample, this clonotype was seen many times. A read error may account for a junction end that differs from germline. The genes are TRBV7-7 and TRBJ2-5; TRBD1 agrees at 10 bases. CDR3 length: 15 amino acids. Germline CDR1 reads SSHAT; CDR2 reads FNYEAQ (reference sequence). The CDR3 sequence is CASSRGQGRIETQYF. CDR3 sequence (DNA): TGTGCTAGCAGCAGGGGACAGGGGAGAATTGAGACCCAGTACTTC.

Worth noting for this clonotype: With a far larger clone one base away, a read error is the likely cause. V usage is TRBV5-8 and J usage is TRBJ2-6; perhaps D is TRBD1 or TRBD2 (6 bases each). The germline V gene encodes CDR1 SGHTS and CDR2 YDEGEE. The CDR3 length is 21 residues. This chain's CDR3 is CASSPVIGGLGASSGANVPTF. CDR3 in DNA: TGTGCCAGCAGCCCCGTGATAGGGGGGTTAGGAGCTAGCTCTGGGGCCAACGTCCCGACTTTC.

V usage is TRBV29-1 and J usage is TRBJ1-3, with no clear D. Germline V gene data show CDR1 as SQVTM and CDR2 as ANQGSEA. Deletions cut 5 bases from V and 4 bases from J, with 9 bases between. This CDR3 region has 12 residues. CDR3 coding DNA: TGCAGCGTTTGGCAGGCGGGAAACACCATATATTTT. Translated, it gives CSVWQAGNTIYF.

The rearrangement links TRBV5-1 to TRBJ1-1, with 9 nucleotides matching TRBD1. CDR1 SGHRS and CDR2 YFSETQ come from the germline V gene. V gave up 5 bases and J gave up 3 bases; unmatched junction bases: 14. The CDR3 length is 17 residues. The DNA for the CDR3 is TGCGCCAGCAGTACCCCAACGACAGGGGGTTCGTACACTGAAGCTTTCTTT. Translating it yields CASSTPTTGGSYTEAFF.

Many counts were recorded for this clonotype. The genes are TRBV12-3 or TRBV12-4 and TRBJ1-6, with D uncertain. The V gene lost 3 bases and the J gene lost 15 bases, with 15 bases spanning the gap. The CDR3 has 13 amino acids. The CDR3: CASSFSSEFGLHF. CDR3 coding DNA: TGTGCCAGCAGTTTTTCGTCCGAATTTGGCCTCCACTTT.

V is TRBV30 and J is TRBJ2-5; TRBD1 aligns across 8 bases. Germline V CDR1 and CDR2: GTSNPN, SVGIG (reference sequence). Germline trimming cut 3 bases from V and 4 bases from J; bases unmatched to any gene: 4. This CDR3 is 13 amino acids long. The CDR3 reads CAWSWTGSETQYF. CDR3 DNA sequence: TGTGCCTGGAGCTGGACAGGGTCAGAGACCCAGTACTTC.

This clonotype was detected once. With only one base between it and a far larger clone, this is likely a read error. The genes are TRBV28 and TRBJ2-1, with 8 bases that match TRBD2. The CDR3 is made up of 14 amino acids. V gave up 3 bases and J gave up 13 bases; unmatched junction bases: 11. In germline, CDR1 is MDHEN, CDR2 SYDVKM. The CDR3 sequence: CASSLGAGGLAQFF. The DNA of the CDR3 is TGTGCCAGCAGTTTGGGCGCGGGGGGCCTCGCCCAGTTCTTC.

This clonotype was seen a single time. The CDR3 spells CASSPIIGGNTEAFF. DNA for the CDR3: TGCGCCAGCAGCCCCATAATCGGGGGGAACACTGAAGCTTTCTTT. The chain carries TRBV4-1 and TRBJ1-1; possible D gene TRBD1, 5 bases. CDR3 size: 15 residues. Trimming removed 4 bases at V and 1 base at J, with 13 bases between. The germline V gene encodes CDR1 MGHRA and CDR2 YSYEKL.

Points on this clonotype: No DNA is shown, since the ends of the CDR3 on it are uncertain; the CDR3 is the one TCRdb lists. The chain is built from TRBV19 and TRBJ2-2; whether TRBD1, the table's D call, matches the DNA was not checked. CDR1 and CDR2 (germline): LNHDA, SQIVND (reference sequence). From its first to its last residue, the CDR3 has 17 amino acids. The CDR3: CASSIQPQGTTGELFFF.

This clonotype was recorded a few times. The CDR3 DNA follows: TGTGCCAGCAGCTCGACTAGCGGGGGCTACTACGAGCAGTACTTC. Its protein is CASSSTSGGYYEQYF. The rearrangement joins TRBV7-9 to TRBJ2-7; 12 bases are shared with TRBD2. Looked up from germline, CDR1 is SEHNR and CDR2 is FQNEAQ (reference sequence). The V segment lost 4 bases and the J segment 3 bases; nucleotides outside the gene matches: 4. The CDR3 is 15 amino acids.

This clonotype was seen ten or more times. This sequence joins TRBV3-1 and TRBJ1-5; no clear D. Germline V gives CDR1 LGHDT, CDR2 YNNKEL (reference sequence). Trimming pared 0 bases from V and 2 bases from J, leaving 8 bases between. The CDR3 has 15 residues. The CDR3 region has the DNA TGTGCCAGCAGCCAAGATCTCTTCCGCAATCAGCCCCAGCATTTT. Translating gives CASSQDLFRNQPQHF.

This clonotype has ten or more counts. The genes are TRBV19 and TRBJ2-2, with a weak D call TRBD1 (6 bases). Germline V gene sequence: CDR1 LNHDA, CDR2 SQIVND (reference sequence). CDR3 length equals 15 residues. V dropped 7 bases and J dropped 2 bases, with 14 bases sitting between them. The CDR3 DNA is TGTGCCAGTACACTGGGGGCAGACAACACCGGGGAGCTGTTTTTT. Translated: CASTLGADNTGELFF.

The chain has TRBV10-3 and TRBJ1-2; D is perhaps TRBD1 (5 bases). V was trimmed by 10 bases and J by 2 bases, leaving 20 bases between them. Germline V gene data show CDR1 as ENHRY and CDR2 as SYGVKD. This CDR3 comprises 15 residues. The CDR3 bases are TGTGCCAGCAGCGGTGGAGGGGCCTTCAACTATGGCTACACCTTC. It codes for CASSGGGAFNYGYTF.

About this clonotype: This probably arose from a read error, given a far larger clone one base away. The chain carries TRBV5-3 and TRBJ2-1, with D unresolved. TRBV5-3 is flagged as an ORF with uncertain function. The CDR3 is 12 residues long. Here the CDR3 DNA reads TGTGCCAGCAGCTTCGCTGGAAATCAGCAGTTCTTC. The encoded protein is CASSFAGNQQFF.

The rearrangement links TRBV5-1 to TRBJ1-1; weak D call: TRBD1 (6 bases). Germline V lookup: CDR1 SGHRS, CDR2 YFSETQ. The CDR3 has 14 residues. With 7 bases removed from V and 5 bases from J, the gap between germline ends came to 18 bases. CDR3 in amino acids: CASQPGGAYTEAFF. The CDR3 bases are TGCGCCAGCCAACCGGGGGGCGCTTATACTGAAGCTTTCTTT.

Ten or more counts support this clonotype. The chain joins TRBV5-1 to TRBJ1-1; TRBD1 agrees at 8 bases. Germline lookup yields CDR1 SGHRS and CDR2 YFSETQ. With V trimmed by 6 bases and J by 2 bases, 6 bases remained unmatched. The CDR3 has 14 amino acids. The CDR3 spells CASTRDRTNTEAFF. Here the CDR3 DNA reads TGCGCCAGCACAAGGGACAGGACAAACACTGAAGCTTTCTTT.

This CDR3 is CASSTRGTGLSEQYF. In DNA, the CDR3 is TGTGCCAGCTCTACCCGGGGGACAGGGTTGAGCGAGCAGTACTTC. V gene TRBV28 combines with J gene TRBJ2-7; 9 bases agree with TRBD1. Germline values: CDR1 MDHEN, CDR2 SYDVKM. The J segment lost 6 bases and the V segment lost 8 bases, leaving 14 bases of the junction unmatched. This CDR3 is built from 15 residues.

This clonotype occurred many times. V usage is TRBV4-1 and J usage is TRBJ2-5, with D possibly TRBD2 on 7 matching bases. The germline CDR1 and CDR2 sequences are MGHRA and YSYEKL. The CDR3 spans 16 residues. V lost 5 bases to trimming and J lost 3 bases, with 19 bases between them. CDR3 coding DNA: TGCGCCAGCAGCGCCCGAGGGGGGGGGCCGAAAGAGACCCAGTACTTC. Protein product: CASSARGGGPKETQYF.

The chain employs TRBV6-2 or TRBV6-3 and TRBJ1-5; the D gene is possibly TRBD1 (5 bases). Trimming pared 0 bases from V and 2 bases from J, leaving 14 bases between. The CDR3 length is 17 residues. Germline V lookup: CDR1 MNHEY, CDR2 SVGEGT. CDR3 nucleotides: TGTGCCAGCAGTTACTCGCTGCATCTGGGGGGCAATCAGCCCCAGCATTTT. Its protein is CASSYSLHLGGNQPQHF.

This clonotype was seen a single time. J is TRBJ2-3 and V is TRBV28, with D perhaps matching TRBD1 or TRBD2 (5 bases each). V was trimmed by 2 bases and J by 1 base, leaving 10 bases between them. Per germline, CDR1 MDHEN and CDR2 SYDVKM. This CDR3 has 15 amino acids. The CDR3 reads CASSLEGHGTDTQYF. CDR3 DNA: TGTGCCAGCAGTTTAGAGGGGCATGGCACAGATACGCAGTATTTT.